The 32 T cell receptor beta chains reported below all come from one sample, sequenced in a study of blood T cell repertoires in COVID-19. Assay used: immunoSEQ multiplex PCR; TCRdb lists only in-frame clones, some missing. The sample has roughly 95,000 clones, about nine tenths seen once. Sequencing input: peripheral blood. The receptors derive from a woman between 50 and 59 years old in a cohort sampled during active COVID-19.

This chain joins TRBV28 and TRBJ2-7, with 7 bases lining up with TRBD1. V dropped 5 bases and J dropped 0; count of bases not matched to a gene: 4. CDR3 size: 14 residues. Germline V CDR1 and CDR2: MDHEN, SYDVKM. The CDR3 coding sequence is TGTGCCAGCAGTCGACAGGGCCGCTCCTACGAGCAGTACTTC. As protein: CASSRQGRSYEQYF.

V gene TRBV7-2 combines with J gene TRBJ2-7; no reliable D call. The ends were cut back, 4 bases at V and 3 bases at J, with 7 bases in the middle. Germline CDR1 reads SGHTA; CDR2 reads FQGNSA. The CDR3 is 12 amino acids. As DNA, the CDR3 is TGTGCCAGCAGCTCCTACAGCTACGAGCAGTACTTC. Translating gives CASSSYSYEQYF.

The CDR3 nucleotides read TGTGCCAGTAAAACTCCGGCTAGCGGATACTACGAGCAGTACTTC. Its protein is CASKTPASGYYEQYF. This rearrangement joins TRBV27 to TRBJ2-7; TRBD2 agrees at 7 bases. The CDR3 consists of 15 residues. The ends lost 9 bases at V and 3 bases at J; junction bases unmatched: 14. The germline CDR1 and CDR2 sequences are MNHEY and SMNVEV (reference sequence).

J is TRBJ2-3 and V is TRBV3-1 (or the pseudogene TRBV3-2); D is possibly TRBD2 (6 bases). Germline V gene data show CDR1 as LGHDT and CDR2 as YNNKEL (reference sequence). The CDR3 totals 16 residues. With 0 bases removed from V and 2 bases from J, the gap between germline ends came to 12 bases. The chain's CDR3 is CASSQEAGFFTDTQYF. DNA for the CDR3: TGTGCCAGCAGCCAAGAGGCGGGGTTTTTCACAGATACGCAGTATTTT.

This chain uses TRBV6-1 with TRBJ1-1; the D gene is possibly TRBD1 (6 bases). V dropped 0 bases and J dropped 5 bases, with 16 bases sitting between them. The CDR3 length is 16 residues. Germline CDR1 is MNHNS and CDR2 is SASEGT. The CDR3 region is CASSEAFGGARTEAFF. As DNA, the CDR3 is TGTGCCAGCAGTGAAGCGTTCGGGGGGGCGCGGACTGAAGCTTTCTTT.

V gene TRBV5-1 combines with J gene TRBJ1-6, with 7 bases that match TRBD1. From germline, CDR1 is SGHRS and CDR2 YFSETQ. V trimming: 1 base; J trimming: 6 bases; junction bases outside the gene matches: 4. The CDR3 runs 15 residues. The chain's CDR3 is CASSLKGQSNSPLHF. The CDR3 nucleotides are TGCGCCAGCAGCTTGAAGGGACAGTCTAATTCACCCCTCCACTTT.

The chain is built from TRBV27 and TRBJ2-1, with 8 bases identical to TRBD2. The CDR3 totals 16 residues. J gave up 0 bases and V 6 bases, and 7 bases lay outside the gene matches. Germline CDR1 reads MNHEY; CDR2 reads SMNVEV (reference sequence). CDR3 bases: TGTGCCAGCAGCTTTTATACTAGCGGCTCCTACAATGAGCAGTTCTTC. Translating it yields CASSFYTSGSYNEQFF.

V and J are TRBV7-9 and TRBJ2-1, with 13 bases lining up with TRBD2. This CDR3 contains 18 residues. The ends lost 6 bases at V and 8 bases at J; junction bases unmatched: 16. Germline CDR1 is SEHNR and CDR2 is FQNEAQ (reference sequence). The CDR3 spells CASRLLAGGPEFRHEQFF. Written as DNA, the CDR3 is TGTGCCAGCAGGTTACTAGCGGGAGGGCCGGAGTTCCGACATGAGCAGTTCTTC.

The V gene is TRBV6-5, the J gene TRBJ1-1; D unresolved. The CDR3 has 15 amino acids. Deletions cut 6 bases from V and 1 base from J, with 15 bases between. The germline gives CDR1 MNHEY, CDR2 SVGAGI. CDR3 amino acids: CASSHEGGPNTEAFF. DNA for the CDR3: TGTGCCAGCAGCCACGAGGGAGGGCCGAACACTGAAGCTTTCTTT.

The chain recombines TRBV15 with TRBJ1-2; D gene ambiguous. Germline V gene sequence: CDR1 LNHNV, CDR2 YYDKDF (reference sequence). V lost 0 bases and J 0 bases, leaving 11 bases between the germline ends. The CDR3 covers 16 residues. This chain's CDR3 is CATSRDYSRSNYGYTF. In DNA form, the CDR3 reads TGTGCCACCAGCAGAGATTACTCGAGGTCTAACTATGGCTACACCTTC.

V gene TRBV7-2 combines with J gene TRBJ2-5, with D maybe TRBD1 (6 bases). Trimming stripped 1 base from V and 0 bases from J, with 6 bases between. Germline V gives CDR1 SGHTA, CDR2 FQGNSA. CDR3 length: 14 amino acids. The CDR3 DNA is TGTGCCAGCAGCTTAGACAGGGACCAAGAGACCCAGTACTTC. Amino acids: CASSLDRDQETQYF.

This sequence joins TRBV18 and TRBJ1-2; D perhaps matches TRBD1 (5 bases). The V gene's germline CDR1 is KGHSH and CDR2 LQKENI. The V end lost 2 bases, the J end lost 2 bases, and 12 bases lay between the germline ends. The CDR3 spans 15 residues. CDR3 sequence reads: CASSPGHRTNYGYTF. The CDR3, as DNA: TGTGCCAGCTCACCAGGACATCGGACCAACTATGGCTACACCTTC.

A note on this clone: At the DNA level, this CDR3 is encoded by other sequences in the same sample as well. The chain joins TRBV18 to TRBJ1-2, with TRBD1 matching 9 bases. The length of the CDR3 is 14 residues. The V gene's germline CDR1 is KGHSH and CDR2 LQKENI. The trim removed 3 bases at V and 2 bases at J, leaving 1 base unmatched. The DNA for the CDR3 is TGTGCCAGCTCACCGGGACAGGGCAACTATGGCTACACCTTC. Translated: CASSPGQGNYGYTF. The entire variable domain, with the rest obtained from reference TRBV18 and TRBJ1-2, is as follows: NAGVMQNPRHLVRRRGQEARLRCSPMKGHSHVYWYRQLPEEGLKFMVYLQKENIIDESGMPKERFSAEFPKEGPSILRIQQVVRGDSAAYFCASSPGQGNYGYTFGSGTRLTVV.

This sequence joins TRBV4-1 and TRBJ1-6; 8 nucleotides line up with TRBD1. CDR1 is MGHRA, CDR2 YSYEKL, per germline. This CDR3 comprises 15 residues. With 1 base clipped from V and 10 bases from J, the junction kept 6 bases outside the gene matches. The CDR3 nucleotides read TGCGCCAGCAGCCAAGCCTCACAGGGGGGATCACCCCTCCACTTT. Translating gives CASSQASQGGSPLHF.

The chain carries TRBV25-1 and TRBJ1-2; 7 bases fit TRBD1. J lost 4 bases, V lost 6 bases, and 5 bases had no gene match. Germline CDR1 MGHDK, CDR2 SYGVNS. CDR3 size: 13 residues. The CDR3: CASSPGTAYGYTF. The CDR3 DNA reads TGTGCCAGCAGCCCCGGGACAGCCTATGGCTACACCTTC.

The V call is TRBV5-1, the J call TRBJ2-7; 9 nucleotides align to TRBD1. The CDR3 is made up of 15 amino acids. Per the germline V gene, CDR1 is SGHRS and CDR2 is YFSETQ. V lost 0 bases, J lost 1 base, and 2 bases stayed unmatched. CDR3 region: CASSLAGTGSYEQYF. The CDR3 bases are TGCGCCAGCAGCTTGGCGGGGACAGGGTCCTACGAGCAGTACTTC.

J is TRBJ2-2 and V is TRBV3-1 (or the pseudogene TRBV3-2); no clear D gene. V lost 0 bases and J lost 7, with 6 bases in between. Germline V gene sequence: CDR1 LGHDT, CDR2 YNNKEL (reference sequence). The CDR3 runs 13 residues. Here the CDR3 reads CASSQEFSGELFF. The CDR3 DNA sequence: TGTGCCAGCAGCCAAGAGTTTAGCGGGGAGCTGTTTTTT.

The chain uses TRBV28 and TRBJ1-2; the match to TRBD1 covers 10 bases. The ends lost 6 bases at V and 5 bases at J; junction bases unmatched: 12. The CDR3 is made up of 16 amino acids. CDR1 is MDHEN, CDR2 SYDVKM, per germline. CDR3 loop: CASREPGTGVTYGYTF. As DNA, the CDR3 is TGTGCCAGCAGGGAACCCGGGACAGGGGTAACTTATGGCTACACCTTC.

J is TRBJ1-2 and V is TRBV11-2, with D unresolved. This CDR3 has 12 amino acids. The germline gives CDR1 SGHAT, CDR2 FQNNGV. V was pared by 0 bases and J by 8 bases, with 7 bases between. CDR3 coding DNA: TGTGCCAGCAGCTTAGAGGGCTGGGGCTACACCTTC. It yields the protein CASSLEGWGYTF.

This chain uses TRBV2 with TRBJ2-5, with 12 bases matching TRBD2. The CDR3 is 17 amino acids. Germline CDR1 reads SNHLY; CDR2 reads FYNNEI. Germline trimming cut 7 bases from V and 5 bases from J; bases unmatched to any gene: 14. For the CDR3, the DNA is TGTGCCAGCACCCAGGGGACTAGCGGGCTCCAAAGGGAGACCCAGTACTTC. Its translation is CASTQGTSGLQRETQYF.

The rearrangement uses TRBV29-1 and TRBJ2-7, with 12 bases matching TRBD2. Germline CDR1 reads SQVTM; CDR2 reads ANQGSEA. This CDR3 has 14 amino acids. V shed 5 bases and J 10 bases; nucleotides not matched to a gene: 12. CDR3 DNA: TGCAGCGTTTCTCGACTAGCGGGAGAATTAACTCAGTACTTC. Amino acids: CSVSRLAGELTQYF.

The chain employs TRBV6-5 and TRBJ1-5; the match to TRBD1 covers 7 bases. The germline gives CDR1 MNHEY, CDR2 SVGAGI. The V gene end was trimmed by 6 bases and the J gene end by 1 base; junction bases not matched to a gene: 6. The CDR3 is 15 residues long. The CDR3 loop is CASRYRGGSNQPQHF. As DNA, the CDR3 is TGTGCCAGCAGGTACAGGGGCGGCAGCAATCAGCCCCAGCATTTT.

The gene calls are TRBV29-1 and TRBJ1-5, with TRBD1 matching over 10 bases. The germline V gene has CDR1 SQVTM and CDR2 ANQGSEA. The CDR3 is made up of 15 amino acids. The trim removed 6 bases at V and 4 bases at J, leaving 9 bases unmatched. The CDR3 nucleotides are TGCAGCGTGAGGACCGGACAGGGGGATAATCAGCCCCAGCATTTT. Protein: CSVRTGQGDNQPQHF.

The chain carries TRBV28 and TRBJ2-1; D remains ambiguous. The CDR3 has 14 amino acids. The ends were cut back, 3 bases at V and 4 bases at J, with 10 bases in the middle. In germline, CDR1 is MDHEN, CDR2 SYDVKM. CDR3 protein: CASSLVSVYNEQFF. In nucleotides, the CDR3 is TGTGCCAGCAGTTTGGTGTCAGTATACAATGAGCAGTTCTTC.

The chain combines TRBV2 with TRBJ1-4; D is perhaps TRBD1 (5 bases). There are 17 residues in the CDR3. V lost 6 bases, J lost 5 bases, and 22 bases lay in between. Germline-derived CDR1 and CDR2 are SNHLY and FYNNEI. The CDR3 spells CASRNPVGGLENEKLFF. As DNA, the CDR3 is TGTGCCAGCAGAAACCCTGTGGGGGGACTGGAGAATGAAAAACTGTTTTTT.

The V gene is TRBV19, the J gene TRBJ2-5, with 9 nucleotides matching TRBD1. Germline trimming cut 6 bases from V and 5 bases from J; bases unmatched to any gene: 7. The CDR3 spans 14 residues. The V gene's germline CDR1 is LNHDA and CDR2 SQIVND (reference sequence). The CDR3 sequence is CASRRTGEYETQYF. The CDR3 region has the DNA TGTGCCAGTAGGCGGACAGGGGAGTATGAGACCCAGTACTTC.

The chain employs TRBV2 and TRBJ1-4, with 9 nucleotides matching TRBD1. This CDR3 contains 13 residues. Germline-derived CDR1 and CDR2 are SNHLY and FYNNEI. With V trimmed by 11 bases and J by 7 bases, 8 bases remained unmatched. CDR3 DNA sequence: TGTGCCTCAGCGACAGGGGGGAGTGAAAAACTGTTTTTT. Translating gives CASATGGSEKLFF.

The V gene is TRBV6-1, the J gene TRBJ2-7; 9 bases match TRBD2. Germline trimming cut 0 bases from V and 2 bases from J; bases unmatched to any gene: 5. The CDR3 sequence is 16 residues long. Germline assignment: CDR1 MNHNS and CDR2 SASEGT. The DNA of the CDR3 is TGTGCCAGCAGTGAAGCGGGAGCGGGAGGAACCTACGAGCAGTACTTC. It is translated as CASSEAGAGGTYEQYF.

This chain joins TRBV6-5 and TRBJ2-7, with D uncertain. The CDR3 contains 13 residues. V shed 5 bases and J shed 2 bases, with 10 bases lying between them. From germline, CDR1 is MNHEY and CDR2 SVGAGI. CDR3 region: CASSQPWPYEQYF. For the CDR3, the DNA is TGTGCCAGCAGTCAACCCTGGCCCTACGAGCAGTACTTC.

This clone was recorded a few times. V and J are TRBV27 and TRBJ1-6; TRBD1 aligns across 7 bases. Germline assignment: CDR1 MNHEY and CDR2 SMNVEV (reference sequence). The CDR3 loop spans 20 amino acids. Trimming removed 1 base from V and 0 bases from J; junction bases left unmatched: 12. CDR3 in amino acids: CASSLYGQDSYSSYNSPLHF. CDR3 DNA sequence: TGTGCCAGCAGTTTATATGGACAGGATAGCTATAGCTCCTATAATTCACCCCTCCACTTT.

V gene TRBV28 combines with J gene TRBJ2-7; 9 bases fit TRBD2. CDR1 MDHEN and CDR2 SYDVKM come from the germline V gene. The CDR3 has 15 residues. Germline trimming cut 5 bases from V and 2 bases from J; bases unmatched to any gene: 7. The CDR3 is CASSQTSGAAYEQYF. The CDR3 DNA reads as TGTGCCAGCAGTCAGACTAGCGGAGCAGCCTACGAGCAGTACTTC.

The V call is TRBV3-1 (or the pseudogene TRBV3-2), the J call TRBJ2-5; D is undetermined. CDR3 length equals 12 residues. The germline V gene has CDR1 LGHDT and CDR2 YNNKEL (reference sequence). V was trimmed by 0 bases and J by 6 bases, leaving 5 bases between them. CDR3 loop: CASSQEPKTQYF. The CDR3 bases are TGTGCCAGCAGCCAAGAACCTAAGACCCAGTACTTC.